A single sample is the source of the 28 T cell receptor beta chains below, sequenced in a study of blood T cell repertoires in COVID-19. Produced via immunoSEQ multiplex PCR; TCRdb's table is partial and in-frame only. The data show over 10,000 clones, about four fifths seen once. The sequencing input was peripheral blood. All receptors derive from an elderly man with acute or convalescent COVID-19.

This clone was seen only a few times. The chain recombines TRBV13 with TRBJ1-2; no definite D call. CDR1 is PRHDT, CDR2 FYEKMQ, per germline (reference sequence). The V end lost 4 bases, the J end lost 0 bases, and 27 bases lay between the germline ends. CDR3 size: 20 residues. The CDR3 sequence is CASSSDLEELANAANYGYTF. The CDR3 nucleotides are TGTGCCAGCAGCTCTGACCTGGAGGAGCTGGCAAACGCAGCTAACTATGGCTACACCTTC.

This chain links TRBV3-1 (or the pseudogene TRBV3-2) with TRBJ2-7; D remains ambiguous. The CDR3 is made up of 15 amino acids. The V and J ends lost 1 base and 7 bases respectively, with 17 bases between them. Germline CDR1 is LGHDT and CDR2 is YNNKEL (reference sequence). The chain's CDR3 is CASSQGPDGVKEQYF. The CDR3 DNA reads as TGTGCCAGCAGCCAAGGCCCTGATGGAGTTAAGGAGCAGTACTTC.

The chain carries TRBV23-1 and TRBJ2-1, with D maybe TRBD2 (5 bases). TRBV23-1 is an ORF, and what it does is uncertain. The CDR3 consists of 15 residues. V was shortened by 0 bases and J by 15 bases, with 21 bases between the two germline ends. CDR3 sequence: CASSQSKRLKLRRFF. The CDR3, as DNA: TGCGCCAGCAGTCAATCGAAGCGGCTTAAACTCCGGCGGTTCTTC.

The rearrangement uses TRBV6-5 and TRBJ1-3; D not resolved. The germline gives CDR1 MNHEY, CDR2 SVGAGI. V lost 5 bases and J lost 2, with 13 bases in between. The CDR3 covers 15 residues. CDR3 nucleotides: TGTGCCAGCAGTCTGACTGCCCCAGCTGGAAACACCATATATTTT. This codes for CASSLTAPAGNTIYF.

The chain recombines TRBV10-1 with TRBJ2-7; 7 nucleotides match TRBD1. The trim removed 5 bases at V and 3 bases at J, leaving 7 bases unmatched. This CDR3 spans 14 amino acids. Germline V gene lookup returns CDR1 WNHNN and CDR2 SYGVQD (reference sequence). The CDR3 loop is CASSKGGRNYEQYF. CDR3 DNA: TGCGCCAGCAGTAAAGGGGGCCGAAACTACGAGCAGTACTTC.

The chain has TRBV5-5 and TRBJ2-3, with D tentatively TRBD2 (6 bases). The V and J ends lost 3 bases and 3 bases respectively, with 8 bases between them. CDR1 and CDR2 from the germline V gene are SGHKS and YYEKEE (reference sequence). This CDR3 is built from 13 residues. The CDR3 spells CASSWGRTDTQYF. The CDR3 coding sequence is TGTGCCAGCAGCTGGGGGAGGACAGATACGCAGTATTTT.

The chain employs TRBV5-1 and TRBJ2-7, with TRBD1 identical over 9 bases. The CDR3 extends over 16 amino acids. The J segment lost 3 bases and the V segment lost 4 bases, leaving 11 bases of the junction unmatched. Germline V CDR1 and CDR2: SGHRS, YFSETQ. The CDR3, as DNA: TGCGCCAGCAGCACCGGAGACAGGGGGTGGTACTACGAGCAGTACTTC. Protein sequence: CASSTGDRGWYYEQYF.

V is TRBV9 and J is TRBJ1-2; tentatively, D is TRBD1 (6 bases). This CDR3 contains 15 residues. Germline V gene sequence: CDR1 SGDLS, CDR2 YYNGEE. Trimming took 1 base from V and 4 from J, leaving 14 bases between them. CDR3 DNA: TGTGCCAGCAGCGTAAACCAGGGGACACCCTATGGCTACACCTTC. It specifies CASSVNQGTPYGYTF.

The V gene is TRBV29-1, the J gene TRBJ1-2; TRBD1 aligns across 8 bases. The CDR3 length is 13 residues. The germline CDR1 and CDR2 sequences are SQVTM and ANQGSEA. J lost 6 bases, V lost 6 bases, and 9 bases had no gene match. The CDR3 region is CSVERGQGNGYTF. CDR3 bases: TGCAGCGTAGAAAGAGGACAGGGAAATGGCTACACCTTC.

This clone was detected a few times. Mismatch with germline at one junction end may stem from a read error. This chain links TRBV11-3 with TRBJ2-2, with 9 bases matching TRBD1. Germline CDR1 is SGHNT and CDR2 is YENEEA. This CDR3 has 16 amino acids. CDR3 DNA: TGTGCCAGCAGCTTACAGGGGACAGGGAACACGGGGGAGCTGTTTTTT. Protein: CASSLQGTGNTGELFF.

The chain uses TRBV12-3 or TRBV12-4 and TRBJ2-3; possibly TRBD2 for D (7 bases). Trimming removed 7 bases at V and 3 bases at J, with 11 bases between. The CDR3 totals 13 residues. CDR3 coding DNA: TGTGCCAGCACGGGGGGCGGGACAGATACGCAGTATTTT. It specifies CASTGGGTDTQYF.

CDR3 bases: TGTGCCAGTAGTATAGGTCTCCCTCGCAGCGGGGGCGTACGGGCCGGGGAGCTGTTTTTT. Its translation: CASSIGLPRSGGVRAGELFF. The V gene is TRBV19, the J gene TRBJ2-2, with 8 bases that match TRBD2. CDR1 and CDR2 (germline): LNHDA, SQIVND (reference sequence). This CDR3 region has 20 residues. The ends lost 1 base at V and 6 bases at J; junction bases unmatched: 19.

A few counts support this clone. The CDR3 nucleotides read TGTGCCTGGGGCAGGGGGCGGGAGACCCAGTACTTC. Its protein is CAWGRGRETQYF. The gene calls are TRBV30 and TRBJ2-5; TRBD1 matches 8 bases. V was clipped by 5 bases and J by 5 bases; unmatched bases: 4. The CDR3 covers 12 residues. Germline-derived CDR1 and CDR2 are GTSNPN and SVGIG (reference sequence).

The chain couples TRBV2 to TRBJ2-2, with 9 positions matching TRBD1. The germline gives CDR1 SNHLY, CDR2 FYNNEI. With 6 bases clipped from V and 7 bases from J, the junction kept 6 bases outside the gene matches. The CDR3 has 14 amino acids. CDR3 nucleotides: TGTGCCAGCAGAATACAGGGGGCTCTCGGGGAGCTGTTTTTT. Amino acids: CASRIQGALGELFF.

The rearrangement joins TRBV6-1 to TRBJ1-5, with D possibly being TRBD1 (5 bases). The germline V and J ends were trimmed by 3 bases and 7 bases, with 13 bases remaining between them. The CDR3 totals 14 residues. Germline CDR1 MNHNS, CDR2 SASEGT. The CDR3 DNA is TGTGCCAGCAGTGATTCGGGGGGGGAGCAGCCCCAGCATTTT. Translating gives CASSDSGGEQPQHF.

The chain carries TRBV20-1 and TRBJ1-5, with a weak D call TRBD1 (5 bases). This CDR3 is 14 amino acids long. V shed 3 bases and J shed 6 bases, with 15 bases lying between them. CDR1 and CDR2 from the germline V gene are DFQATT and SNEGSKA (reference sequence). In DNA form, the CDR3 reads TGCAGTGCTAGTTTGGCGGGGCTGGGTCAGCCCCAGCATTTT. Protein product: CSASLAGLGQPQHF.

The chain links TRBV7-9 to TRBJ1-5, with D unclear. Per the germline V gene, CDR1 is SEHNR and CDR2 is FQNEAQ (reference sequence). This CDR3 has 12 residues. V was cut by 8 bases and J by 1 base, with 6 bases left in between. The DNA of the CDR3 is TGTGCCAGCGGCATAAGCAATCAGCCCCAGCATTTT. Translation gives CASGISNQPQHF.

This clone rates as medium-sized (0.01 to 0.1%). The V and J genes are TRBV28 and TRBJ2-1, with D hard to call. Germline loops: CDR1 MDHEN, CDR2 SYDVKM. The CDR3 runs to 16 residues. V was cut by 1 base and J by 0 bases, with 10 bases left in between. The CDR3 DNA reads TGTGCCAGCAGTTTATACTACCTGAGCTCCTACAATGAGCAGTTCTTC. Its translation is CASSLYYLSSYNEQFF. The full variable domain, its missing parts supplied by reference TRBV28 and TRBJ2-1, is DVKVTQSSRYLVKRTGEKVFLECVQDMDHENMFWYRQDPGLGLRLIYFSYDVKMKEKGDIPEGYSVSREKKERFSLILESASTNQTSMYLCASSLYYLSSYNEQFFGPGTRLTVL.

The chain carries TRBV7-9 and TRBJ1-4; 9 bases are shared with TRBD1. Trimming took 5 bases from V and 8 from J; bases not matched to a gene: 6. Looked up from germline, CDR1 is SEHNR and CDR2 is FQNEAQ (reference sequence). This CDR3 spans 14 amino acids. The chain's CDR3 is CASSAGTGREKLFF. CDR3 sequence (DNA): TGTGCCAGCAGCGCCGGGACAGGGCGAGAAAAACTGTTTTTT.

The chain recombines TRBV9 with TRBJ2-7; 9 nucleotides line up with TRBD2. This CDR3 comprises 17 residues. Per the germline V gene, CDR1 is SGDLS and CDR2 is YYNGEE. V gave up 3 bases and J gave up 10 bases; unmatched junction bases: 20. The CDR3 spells CASSGGNGAGGSYGQYF. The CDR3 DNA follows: TGTGCCAGCAGCGGTGGTAATGGAGCGGGGGGCTCCTATGGTCAGTACTTC.

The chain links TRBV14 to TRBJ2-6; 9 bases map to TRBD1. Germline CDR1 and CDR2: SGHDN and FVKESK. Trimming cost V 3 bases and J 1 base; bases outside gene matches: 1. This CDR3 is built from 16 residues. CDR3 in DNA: TGTGCCAGCAGCCAGACAGGGGGGTCTGGGGCCAACGTCCTGACTTTC. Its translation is CASSQTGGSGANVLTF.

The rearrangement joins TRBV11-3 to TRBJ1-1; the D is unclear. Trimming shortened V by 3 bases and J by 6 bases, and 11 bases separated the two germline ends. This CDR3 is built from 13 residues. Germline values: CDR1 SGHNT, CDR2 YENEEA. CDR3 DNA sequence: TGTGCCAGCAGCTTCCGGGAGGGAGCTGAAGCTTTCTTT. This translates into CASSFREGAEAFF.

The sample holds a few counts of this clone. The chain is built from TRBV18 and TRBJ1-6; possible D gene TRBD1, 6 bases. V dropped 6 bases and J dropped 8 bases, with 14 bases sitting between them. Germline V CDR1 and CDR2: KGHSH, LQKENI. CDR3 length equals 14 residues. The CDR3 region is CASSRTERDSPLHF. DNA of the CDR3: TGTGCCAGCTCCCGGACAGAACGGGATTCACCCCTCCACTTT.

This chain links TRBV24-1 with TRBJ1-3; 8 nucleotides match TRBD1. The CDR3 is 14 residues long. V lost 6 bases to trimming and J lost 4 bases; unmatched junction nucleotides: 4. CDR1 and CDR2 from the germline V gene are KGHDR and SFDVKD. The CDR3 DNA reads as TGTGCCACCAGTTTGAGGGACAGGGGAAACACCATATATTTT. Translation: CATSLRDRGNTIYF.

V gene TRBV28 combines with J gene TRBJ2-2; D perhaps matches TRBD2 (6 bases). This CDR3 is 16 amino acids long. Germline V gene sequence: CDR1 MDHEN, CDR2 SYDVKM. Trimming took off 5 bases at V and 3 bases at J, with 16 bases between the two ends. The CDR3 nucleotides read TGTGCCAGCAGTCTGGGAGGCGGGGCCTACACCGGGGAGCTGTTTTTT. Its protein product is CASSLGGGAYTGELFF.

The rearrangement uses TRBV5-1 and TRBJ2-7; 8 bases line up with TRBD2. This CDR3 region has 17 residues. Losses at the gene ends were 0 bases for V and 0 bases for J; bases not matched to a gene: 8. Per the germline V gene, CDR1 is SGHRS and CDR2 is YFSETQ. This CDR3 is CASSLALAGKSSYEQYF. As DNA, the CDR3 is TGCGCCAGCAGCTTGGCCCTAGCGGGTAAGAGCTCCTACGAGCAGTACTTC.

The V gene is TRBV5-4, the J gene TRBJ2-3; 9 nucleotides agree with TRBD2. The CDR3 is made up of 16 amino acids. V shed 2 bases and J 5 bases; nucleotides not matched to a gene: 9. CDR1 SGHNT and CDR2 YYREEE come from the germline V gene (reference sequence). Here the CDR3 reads CASSFPSLRGGDTQYF. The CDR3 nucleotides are TGTGCCAGCAGCTTTCCTTCGCTGCGGGGGGGAGATACGCAGTATTTT.

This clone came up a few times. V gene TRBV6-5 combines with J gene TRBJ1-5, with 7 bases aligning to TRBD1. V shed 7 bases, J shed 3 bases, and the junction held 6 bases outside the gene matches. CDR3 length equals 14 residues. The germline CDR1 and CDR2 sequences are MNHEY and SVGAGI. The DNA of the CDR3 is TGTGCCAGCACCTCGGGACAGATCAATCAGCCCCAGCATTTT. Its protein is CASTSGQINQPQHF.